This TCR beta chain was identified in a study of long-term antiretroviral therapy in people with HIV. The study, taken as a whole, reports: Blood in the study was drawn between the mid-2000s and the late 2010s, possibly under older ART regimens, which may be less effective than current ones. Clonotypes expanded prior to ART showed repertoire dominance at all sampled time points. On ART adherence, viral resistance or therapy changes, no data were available.

Comments on this clone: The target antigen is unknown.

Germline values: CDR1 ENHRY, CDR2 SYGVKD. CDR3 length: 13 residues. Trimming left V 10 bases short and J 3 bases short, with 16 bases between. Researchers report immunoSEQ v3.0 was run at survey level. The data were produced by immunoSEQ multiplex PCR, yet TCRdb's version contains in-frame clones alone and is incomplete. The sample holds about 24,000 clones, around 81% seen once. The chain uses TRBV10-3 and TRBJ2-7; the D gene could be TRBD1 or TRBD2 (5 bases each). This sample comprised unsorted PBMCs, obtained at the start of antiretroviral therapy, before treatment. The sequence came from a woman aged 18-30 years with HIV. CDR3 bases: TGTGCCACCGGGACGAACGGAAACTACGAGCAGTACTTC. Amino acids: CATGTNGNYEQYF.